What follows are 16 T cell receptor beta chains derived from one specimen sequenced in a study of blood T cell repertoires in COVID-19. TCRdb's copy holds only in-frame clones and misses some; the assay was immunoSEQ multiplex PCR. The sample contains fewer than 300,000 clones, 70% to 85% of which appear only once. The sample consisted of peripheral blood. The receptor set was obtained from a human donor with COVID-19, enrolled during active disease. The donor label of this sample is uncertain.

The chain couples TRBV5-4 to TRBJ2-1; 13 positions agree with TRBD2. Germline loops: CDR1 SGHNT, CDR2 YYREEE (reference sequence). After removal of 4 bases from V and 8 bases from J, the junction contained 6 bases not matched to a gene. CDR3 size: 15 residues. DNA of the CDR3: TGTGCCAGCAGCACCGGACTAGCGGGAGTCGATGAGCAGTTCTTC. Translating it yields CASSTGLAGVDEQFF.

The chain joins TRBV27 to TRBJ1-1, with D unclear. The CDR3 sequence is 14 residues long. Per germline, CDR1 MNHEY and CDR2 SMNVEV (reference sequence). V shed 4 bases and J shed 4 bases, with 13 bases lying between them. This chain's CDR3 is CASSWQRRTTEAFF. Here the CDR3 DNA reads TGTGCCAGCAGTTGGCAACGGAGGACCACTGAAGCTTTCTTT.

V and J are TRBV28 and TRBJ2-7; a possible D gene is TRBD1 (5 bases). This CDR3 has 13 residues. Germline CDR1 is MDHEN and CDR2 is SYDVKM. The ends were cut back, 5 bases at V and 2 bases at J, with 10 bases in the middle. The CDR3 region is CASSPGHPYEQYF. The CDR3 nucleotides read TGTGCCAGCAGTCCCGGACACCCCTACGAGCAGTACTTC.

As concerns this clone: Germline and junction disagree at one end, which may indicate a read error. This chain uses TRBV7-7 with TRBJ2-2; 7 bases are shared with TRBD2. The CDR3 consists of 17 residues. Germline CDR1 reads SSHAT; CDR2 reads FNYEAQ (reference sequence). CDR3 protein: CASSPAGTGSLGGELFF. DNA of the CDR3: TGTGCTAGCAGCCCAGCGGGGACGGGGAGTCTAGGCGGGGAGCTGTTTTTT.

The gene calls are TRBV28 and TRBJ2-1; the D gene is possibly TRBD2 (6 bases). Germline loops: CDR1 MDHEN, CDR2 SYDVKM. The CDR3 has 17 residues. Trimming removed 5 bases from V and 3 bases from J, with 20 bases in between. This chain's CDR3 is CASSLSLGRDLYNEQFF. Written as DNA, the CDR3 is TGTGCCAGCAGTCTCTCACTGGGGCGGGACCTCTACAATGAGCAGTTCTTC.

A remark on this clone: The germline gene is not matched at one end of the junction; a read error may be the cause. V is TRBV10-3 and J is TRBJ2-7; TRBD2 matches 7 bases. The CDR3 has 12 residues. CDR1 is ENHRY and CDR2 is SYGVKD in the germline V gene. CDR3 loop: CAISGEGELRTF. CDR3 coding DNA: TGTGCCATCAGTGGGGAGGGTGAACTGCGAACCTTC.

This clone was found many times. The V gene is TRBV19, the J gene TRBJ1-6; 7 nucleotides align to TRBD1. J gave up 2 bases and V 9 bases, and 1 base lay outside the gene matches. The CDR3 has 13 amino acids. Germline V CDR1 and CDR2: LNHDA, SQIVND (reference sequence). CDR3 DNA sequence: TGTGCCAGCGGGACAGCCTATAATTCACCCCTCCACTTT. This translates into CASGTAYNSPLHF.

The chain combines TRBV7-2 with TRBJ2-7; TRBD2 aligns across 12 bases. The CDR3 is made up of 16 amino acids. J was trimmed by 6 bases and V by 4 bases; bases with no gene match: 10. Germline lookup yields CDR1 SGHTA and CDR2 FQGNSA. The CDR3 nucleotides are TGTGCCAGCAGCTCCGATCTAGCGGGAGGGGCTCTCGAGCAGTACTTC. This sequence encodes CASSSDLAGGALEQYF.

A word on this clone: The junction departs from germline at one end; a sequencing error may be responsible. The V gene is TRBV7-7, the J gene TRBJ2-5; TRBD1 matches 9 bases. CDR3 length equals 15 residues. Per germline, CDR1 SSHAT and CDR2 FNYEAQ (reference sequence). In nucleotides, the CDR3 is TGTGCTAGCAGCAAGGGACAGGGTCATGAAGAGACCCAGTACTTC. This sequence encodes CASSKGQGHEETQYF.

This chain uses TRBV7-2 with TRBJ2-7, with TRBD2 as a possible D gene (5 bases). V gave up 7 bases and J gave up 2 bases, with 18 bases separating them. This CDR3 is 15 amino acids long. Germline CDR1 SGHTA, CDR2 FQGNSA. CDR3 sequence reads: CASTFDLSGPYEQYF. CDR3 coding DNA: TGTGCCAGCACCTTTGACCTGAGCGGTCCCTACGAGCAGTACTTC.

This rearrangement joins TRBV6-5 to TRBJ2-7; 8 bases agree with TRBD1. This CDR3 is 13 amino acids long. V lost 10 bases, J lost 7 bases, and 12 bases stayed unmatched. Per the germline V gene, CDR1 is MNHEY and CDR2 is SVGAGI. CDR3: CATTDRVFGEQYF. The CDR3 region has the DNA TGTGCCACCACGGACAGGGTATTTGGGGAGCAGTACTTC.

The chain carries TRBV5-4 and TRBJ2-2; 10 bases match TRBD2. The germline V gene encodes CDR1 SGHNT and CDR2 YYREEE (reference sequence). This CDR3 has 16 residues. J lost 7 bases, V lost 0 bases, and 6 bases had no gene match. This CDR3 is CASSLGSPSGSGELFF. The CDR3 region has the DNA TGTGCCAGCAGCTTGGGATCGCCTAGCGGGAGCGGGGAGCTGTTTTTT.

This clone is a singleton in its sample. The chain links TRBV1 to TRBJ1-6. TRBV1 is a pseudogene. The CDR3 length is 16 residues. The CDR3 nucleotides are TGCACCAGCAGCCACCGTGCGGGGAAATATAATTCACCCCTCCACTTT. It yields the protein CTSSHRAGKYNSPLHF.

V usage is TRBV28 and J usage is TRBJ2-2; 9 positions match TRBD2. V lost 6 bases, J lost 0 bases, and 14 bases stayed unmatched. The CDR3 is made up of 19 amino acids. CDR1 is MDHEN, CDR2 SYDVKM, per germline. CDR3 nucleotides: TGTGCCAGCAGGAAGCCGGCGGGAGGGACGTTCGCGAACACCGGGGAGCTGTTTTTT. Protein: CASRKPAGGTFANTGELFF.

This clone was recorded only once. The rearrangement joins TRBV6-6 to TRBJ2-1; D perhaps matches TRBD2 (6 bases). The CDR3 length is 14 residues. CDR1 MNHNY and CDR2 SVGAGI come from the germline V gene (reference sequence). The V gene lost 5 bases and the J gene lost 8 bases, with 16 bases spanning the gap. The CDR3 reads CASSQSGLRDEQFF. CDR3 nucleotide sequence: TGTGCCAGCAGTCAAAGCGGGCTGAGAGATGAGCAGTTCTTC.

V and J are TRBV7-9 and TRBJ1-4; D possibly corresponds to TRBD1 (5 bases). CDR1 SEHNR and CDR2 FQNEAQ come from the germline V gene (reference sequence). CDR3 length: 15 residues. Trimming took off 0 bases at V and 2 bases at J, with 7 bases between the two ends. CDR3 nucleotide sequence: TGTGCCAGCAGCTTAGCGCAGGGTACTAATGAAAAACTGTTTTTT. Protein sequence: CASSLAQGTNEKLFF. Looking up the rest from reference TRBV7-9 and TRBJ1-4 gives the full variable domain: DTGVSQNPRHKITKRGQNVTFRCDPISEHNRLYWYRQTLGQGPEFLTYFQNEAQLEKSRLLSDRFSAERPKGSFSTLEIQRTEQGDSAMYLCASSLAQGTNEKLFFGSGTQLSVL.